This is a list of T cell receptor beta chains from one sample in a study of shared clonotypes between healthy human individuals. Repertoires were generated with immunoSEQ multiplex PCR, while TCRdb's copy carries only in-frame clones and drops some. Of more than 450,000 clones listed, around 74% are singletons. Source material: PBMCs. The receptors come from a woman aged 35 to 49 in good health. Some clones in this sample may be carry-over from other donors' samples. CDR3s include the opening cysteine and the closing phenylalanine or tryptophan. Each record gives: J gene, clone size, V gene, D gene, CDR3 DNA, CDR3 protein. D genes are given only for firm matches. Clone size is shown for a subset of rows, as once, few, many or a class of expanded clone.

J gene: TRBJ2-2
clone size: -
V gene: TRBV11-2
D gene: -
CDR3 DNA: TGTGCCAGCAGCTTAGTGTGGAGCACCGGGGAGCTGTTTTTT
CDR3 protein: CASSLVWSTGELFF

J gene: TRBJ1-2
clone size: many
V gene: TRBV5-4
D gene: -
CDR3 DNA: TGTGCCAGCAGCTTGGACAGGGAGGTCTATGGCTACACCTTC
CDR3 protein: CASSLDREVYGYTF

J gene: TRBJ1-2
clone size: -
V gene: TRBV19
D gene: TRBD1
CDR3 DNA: TGTGCCAGTAGTGACCGGGACAGGGGTCGGGACTATGGCTACACCTTC
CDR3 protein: CASSDRDRGRDYGYTF

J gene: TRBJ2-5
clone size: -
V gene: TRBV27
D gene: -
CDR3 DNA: TGTGCCAGCAGTCCCGCGACAGGGTGGGGGGTGGAGACCCAGTACTTC
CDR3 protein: CASSPATGWGVETQYF

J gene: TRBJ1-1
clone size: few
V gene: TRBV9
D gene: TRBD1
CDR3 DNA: TGTGCCAGCAGCGTAGGGGGACAGTTGAACACTGAAGCTTTCTTT
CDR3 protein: CASSVGGQLNTEAFF

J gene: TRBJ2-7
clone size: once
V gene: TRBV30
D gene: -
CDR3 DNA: TGTGCCTGGAGTGTACAGGGGAGGACCTACGAGCAGTACTTC
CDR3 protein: CAWSVQGRTYEQYF

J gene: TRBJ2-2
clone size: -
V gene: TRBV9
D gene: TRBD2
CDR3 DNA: TGTGCCAGCAGCGTACGACTAGCGGCTACGAACACCGGGGAGCTGTTTTTT
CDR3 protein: CASSVRLAATNTGELFF

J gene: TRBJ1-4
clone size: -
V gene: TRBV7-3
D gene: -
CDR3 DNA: TGTGCCAGCAGCTTAACGGTAAAGGGGTTACGTGAAAAACTGTTTTTT
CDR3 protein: CASSLTVKGLREKLFF

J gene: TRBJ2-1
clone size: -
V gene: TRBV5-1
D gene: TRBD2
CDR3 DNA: TGCGCCAGCAGTCCTAGCGGGAGGGCCAGGACCTACAATGAGCAGTTCTTC
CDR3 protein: CASSPSGRARTYNEQFF

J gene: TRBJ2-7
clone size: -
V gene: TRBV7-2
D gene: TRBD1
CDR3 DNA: TGTGCCAGCAGCCTAAGTTCGGGACAGGCATACGAGCAGTACTTC
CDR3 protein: CASSLSSGQAYEQYF

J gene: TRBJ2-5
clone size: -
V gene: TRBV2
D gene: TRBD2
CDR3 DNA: TGTGCCAGCAGTGTGGGAGGGGTGGAGACCCAGTACTTC
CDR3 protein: CASSVGGVETQYF

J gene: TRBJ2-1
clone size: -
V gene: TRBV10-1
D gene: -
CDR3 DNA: TGCACCAGCAGTGAAGGGGGGTACAATGGGCAGTTCTTC
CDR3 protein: CTSSEGGYNGQFF

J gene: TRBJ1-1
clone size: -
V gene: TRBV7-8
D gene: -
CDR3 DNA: TGTGCCAGCAGCTTAGGACGGCGGACGAACACTGAAGCTTTCTTT
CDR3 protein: CASSLGRRTNTEAFF

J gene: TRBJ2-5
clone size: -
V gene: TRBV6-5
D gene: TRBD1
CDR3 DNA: TGTGCCAGCAGTTACTCCCGGACAGGGGGAGAGACCCAGTACTTC
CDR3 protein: CASSYSRTGGETQYF

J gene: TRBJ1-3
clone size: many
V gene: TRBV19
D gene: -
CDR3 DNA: TGTGCCAGTAGTAACTCAGGGGCAATTGGAAACACCATATATTTT
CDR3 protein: CASSNSGAIGNTIYF

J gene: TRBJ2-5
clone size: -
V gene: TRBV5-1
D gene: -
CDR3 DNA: TGCGCCAGCAGCTTGGGGCAGCTATACCAAGAGACCCAGTACTTC
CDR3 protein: CASSLGQLYQETQYF

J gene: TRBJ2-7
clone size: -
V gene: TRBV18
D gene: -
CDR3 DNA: TGTGCCAGCTCGAGCTCCTACGAGCAGTACTTC
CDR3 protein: CASSSSYEQYF

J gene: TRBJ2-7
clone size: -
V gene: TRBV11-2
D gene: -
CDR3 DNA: TGTGCCAGCAGCTTAGATAGGTTATCAAGGTCCGGCGAGCAGTACTTC
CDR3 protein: CASSLDRLSRSGEQYF

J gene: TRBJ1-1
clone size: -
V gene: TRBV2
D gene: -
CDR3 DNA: TGTGCCAGCAGTGCCGGTTCGAGGGTAGGGACTGAAGCTTTCTTT
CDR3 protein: CASSAGSRVGTEAFF

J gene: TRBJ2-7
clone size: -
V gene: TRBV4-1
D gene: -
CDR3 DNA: TGCGCCAGCAGCCATGGGTTAGAGCAGTACTTC
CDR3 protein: CASSHGLEQYF

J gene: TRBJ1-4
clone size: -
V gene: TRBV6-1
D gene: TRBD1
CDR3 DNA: TGTGCCACCAGATTTTTACAGGGGTTGCGGGAAAAACTGTTTTTT
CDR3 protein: CATRFLQGLREKLFF

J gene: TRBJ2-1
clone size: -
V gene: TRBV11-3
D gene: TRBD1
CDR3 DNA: TGTGCCAGCAGCAAGGGACAGGCCACCTACAATGAGCAGTTCTTC
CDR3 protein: CASSKGQATYNEQFF

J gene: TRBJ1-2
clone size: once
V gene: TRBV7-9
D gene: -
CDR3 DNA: TGTGCCAGCAGCTTATATATGCAGCGGGGGCACTATGGCTACACCTTC
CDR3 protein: CASSLYMQRGHYGYTF

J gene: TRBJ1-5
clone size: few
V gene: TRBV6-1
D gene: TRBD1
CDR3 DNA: TGTGCCAGCAGTGAAAGGACAGGTAGCAATCAGCCCCAGCATTTT
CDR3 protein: CASSERTGSNQPQHF

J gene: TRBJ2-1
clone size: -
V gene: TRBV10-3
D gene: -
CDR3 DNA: TGTGCCATCAGTGAGTCCAGACAGGACAATGAGCAGTTCTTC
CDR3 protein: CAISESRQDNEQFF

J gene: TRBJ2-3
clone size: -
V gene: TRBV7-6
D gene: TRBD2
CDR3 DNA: TGTGCCAGCAGCTTATCCCCGACTAGCGGGAGGGCCAGGGATACGCAGTATTTT
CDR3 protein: CASSLSPTSGRARDTQYF

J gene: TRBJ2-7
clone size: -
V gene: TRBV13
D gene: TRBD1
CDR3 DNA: TGTGCCAGCAGCCGATCCCGGGACAGTTTCTACGAGCAGTACTTC
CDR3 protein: CASSRSRDSFYEQYF

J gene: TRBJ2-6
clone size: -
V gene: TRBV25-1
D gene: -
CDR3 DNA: TGTGCCCCAGAGTACGGACACCCGATCGACTCTGGGGCCAACGTCCTGACTTTC
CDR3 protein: CAPEYGHPIDSGANVLTF

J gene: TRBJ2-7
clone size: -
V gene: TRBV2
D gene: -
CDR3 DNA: TGTGCCAGCAGTGAAATTCTCGGACAGAGCTCCTACGAGCAGTACTTC
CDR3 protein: CASSEILGQSSYEQYF

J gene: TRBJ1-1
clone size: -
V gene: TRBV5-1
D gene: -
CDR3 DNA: TGCGCCAGCAGCTTGGCCGCGGGGGCGGACACTGAAGCTTTCTTT
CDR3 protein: CASSLAAGADTEAFF

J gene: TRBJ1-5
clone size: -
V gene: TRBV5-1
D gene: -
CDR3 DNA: TGCGCCAGCAGCTTGGAGGTCGATCAGCCCCAGCATTTT
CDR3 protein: CASSLEVDQPQHF

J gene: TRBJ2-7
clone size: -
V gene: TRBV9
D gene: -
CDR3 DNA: TGTGCCAGCAGCGTAGACCCCTCCTCCTACGAGCAGTACTTC
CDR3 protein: CASSVDPSSYEQYF

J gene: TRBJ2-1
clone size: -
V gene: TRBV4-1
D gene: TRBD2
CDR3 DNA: TGCGCCAGCAGCCCCAGACTAGCGGGAGTTCCCAGCTCCTACAATGAGCAGTTCTTC
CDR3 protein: CASSPRLAGVPSSYNEQFF

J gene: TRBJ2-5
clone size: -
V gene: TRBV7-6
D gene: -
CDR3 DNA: TGTGCCAGCAGCTTAGAGTCCAGGACCCAGTACTTC
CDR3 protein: CASSLESRTQYF

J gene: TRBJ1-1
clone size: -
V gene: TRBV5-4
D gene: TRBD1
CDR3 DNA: TGTGCCAGCAGCTTGGGGTACAGGGGAATCCGTGGCACTGAAGCTTTCTTT
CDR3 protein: CASSLGYRGIRGTEAFF

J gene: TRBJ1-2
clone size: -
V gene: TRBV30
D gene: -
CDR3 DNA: TGTGCCTGGAGTCTGCTCCATGACAGCTATGGCTACACCTTC
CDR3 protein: CAWSLLHDSYGYTF

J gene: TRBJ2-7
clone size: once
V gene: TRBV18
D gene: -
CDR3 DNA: TGTGCCAGCTCAGAGGGATTGGAGGGTCTCGAGCAGTACTTC
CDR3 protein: CASSEGLEGLEQYF

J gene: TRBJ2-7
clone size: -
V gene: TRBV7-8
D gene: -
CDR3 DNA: TGTGCCAGCAGCTTAGAGGCAGGGAGCTACGAGCAGTACTTC
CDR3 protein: CASSLEAGSYEQYF

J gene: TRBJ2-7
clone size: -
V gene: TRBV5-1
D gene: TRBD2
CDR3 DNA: TGCGCCAGCAGGCCCCGGGGGGGGCCATCCTACGAGCAGTACTTC
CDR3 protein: CASRPRGGPSYEQYF

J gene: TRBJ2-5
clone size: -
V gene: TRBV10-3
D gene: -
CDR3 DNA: TGTGCCATCAGTGCGGGATCAGAAGAGACCCAGTACTTC
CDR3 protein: CAISAGSEETQYF

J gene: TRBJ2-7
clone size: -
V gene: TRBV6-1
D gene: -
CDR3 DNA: TGTGCCAGCAAAAGGAGGGGGGACGGGGGATTGGAGCAGTACTTC
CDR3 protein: CASKRRGDGGLEQYF

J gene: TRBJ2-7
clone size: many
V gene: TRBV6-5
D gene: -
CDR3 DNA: TGTGCCAGCAGTGACAAGGGGTCCCCCTCCGAGCAGTACTTC
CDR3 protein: CASSDKGSPSEQYF

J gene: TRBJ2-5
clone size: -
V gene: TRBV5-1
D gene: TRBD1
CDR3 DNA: TGCGCCAGTATCGATCCAGGGGGACAAGAGACCCAGTACTTC
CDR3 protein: CASIDPGGQETQYF

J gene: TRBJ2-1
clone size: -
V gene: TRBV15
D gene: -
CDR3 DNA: TGTGCCACCAGCAGAGGACGCAACAATGAGCAGTTCTTC
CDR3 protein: CATSRGRNNEQFF

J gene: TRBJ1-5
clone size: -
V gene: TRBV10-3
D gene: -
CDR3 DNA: TGTGCCATCAGTGAGTCTTCAGGGAACAATCAGCCCCAGCATTTT
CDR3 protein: CAISESSGNNQPQHF

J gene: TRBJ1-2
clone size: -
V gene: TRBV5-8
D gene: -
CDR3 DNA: TGTGCCAGCAGCTTGGCCGTAGACTATGGCTACACCTTC
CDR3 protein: CASSLAVDYGYTF

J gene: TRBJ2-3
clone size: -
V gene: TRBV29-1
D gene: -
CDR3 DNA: TGCAGCGTTGCGGGCCCGACGGGCACAGATACGCAGTATTTT
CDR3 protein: CSVAGPTGTDTQYF

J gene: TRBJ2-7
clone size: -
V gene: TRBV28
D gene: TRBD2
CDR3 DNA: TGTGCCAGCAGTTTTGTAGCGGGGGGCTACGAGCAGTACTTC
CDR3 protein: CASSFVAGGYEQYF

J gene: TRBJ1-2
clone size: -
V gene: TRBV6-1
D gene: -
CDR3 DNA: TGTGCCAGCAGTGACTATGGCTACACCTTC
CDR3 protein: CASSDYGYTF

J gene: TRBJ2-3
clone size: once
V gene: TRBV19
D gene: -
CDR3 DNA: TGTGCCAGTAGTATGCTAGGGGCCGATACGCAGTATTTT
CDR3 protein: CASSMLGADTQYF

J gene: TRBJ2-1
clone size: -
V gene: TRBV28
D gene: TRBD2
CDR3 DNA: TGTGCCAGCAGTTTCTGGACTAGCGGTTATTTGTTCTTC
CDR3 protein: CASSFWTSGYLFF

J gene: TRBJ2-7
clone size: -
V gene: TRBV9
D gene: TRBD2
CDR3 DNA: TGTGCCAGCAGCGTAGATTGTAGGAGGTGCGCGGGGGTCGCCGACGAGCAGTACTTC
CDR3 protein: CASSVDCRRCAGVADEQYF

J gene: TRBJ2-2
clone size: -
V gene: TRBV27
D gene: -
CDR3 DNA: TGTGCCAGCAGTCACCTCTTTCGTGGGTTAAACACCGGGGAGCTGTTTTTT
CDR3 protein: CASSHLFRGLNTGELFF

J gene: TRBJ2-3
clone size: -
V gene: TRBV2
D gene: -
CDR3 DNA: TGTGCCAGCAGTCCCAACCTAGGGATGGGAAGCACAGATACGCAGTATTTT
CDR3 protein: CASSPNLGMGSTDTQYF

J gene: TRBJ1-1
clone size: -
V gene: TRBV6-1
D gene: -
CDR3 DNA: TGTGCCAGCGGGCCGGGCCGCAGCAGAGGCACTGAAGCTTTCTTT
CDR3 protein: CASGPGRSRGTEAFF

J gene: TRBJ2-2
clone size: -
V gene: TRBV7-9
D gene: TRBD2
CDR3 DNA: TGTGCCAGCAGTACCACTAGCGGGAGGGCCACGGGCACCGGGGAGCTGTTTTTT
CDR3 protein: CASSTTSGRATGTGELFF

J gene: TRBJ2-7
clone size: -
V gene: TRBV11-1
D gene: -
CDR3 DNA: TGTGCCAGCAGCTTAGTCCGTTTAGGCGAGCAGTACTTC
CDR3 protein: CASSLVRLGEQYF

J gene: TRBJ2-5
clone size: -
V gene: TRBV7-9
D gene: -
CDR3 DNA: TGTGCCAGCAGCTTAGCTGTCCGGTCCCAAGAGACCCAGTACTTC
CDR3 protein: CASSLAVRSQETQYF

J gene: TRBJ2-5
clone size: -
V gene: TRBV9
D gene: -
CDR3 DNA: TGTGCCAGCAGCCCAGGGGAGGGCTGGACCCAGTACTTC
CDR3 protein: CASSPGEGWTQYF

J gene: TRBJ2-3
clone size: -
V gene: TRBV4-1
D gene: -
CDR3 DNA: TGCGCCAGCAGCCGGGGGAGCGGAGGCAGCACAGATACGCAGTATTTT
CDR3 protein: CASSRGSGGSTDTQYF